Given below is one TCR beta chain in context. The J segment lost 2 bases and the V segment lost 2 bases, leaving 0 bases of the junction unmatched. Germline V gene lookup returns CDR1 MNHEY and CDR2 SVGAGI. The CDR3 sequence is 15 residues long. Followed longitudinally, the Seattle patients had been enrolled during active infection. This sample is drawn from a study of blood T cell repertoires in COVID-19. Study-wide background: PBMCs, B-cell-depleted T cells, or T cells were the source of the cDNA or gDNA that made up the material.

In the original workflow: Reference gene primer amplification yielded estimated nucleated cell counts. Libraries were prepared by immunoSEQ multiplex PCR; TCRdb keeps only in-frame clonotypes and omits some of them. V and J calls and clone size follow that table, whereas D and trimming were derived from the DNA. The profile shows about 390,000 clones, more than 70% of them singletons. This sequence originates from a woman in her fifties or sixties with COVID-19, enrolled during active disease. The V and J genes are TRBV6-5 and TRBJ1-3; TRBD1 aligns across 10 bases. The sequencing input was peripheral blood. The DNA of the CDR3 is TGTGCCAGCAGTTACGGGACAGGGGCTGGAAACACCATATATTTT. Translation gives CASSYGTGAGNTIYF.